This TCR beta chain was identified in a study of regulatory T cells in long-lasting Graves disease. The CDR3 is 16 amino acids. V shed 5 bases and J 0 bases; nucleotides not matched to a gene: 8. Germline V gives CDR1 MDHEN, CDR2 SYDVKM. This clonotype was counted ten times or more. Construction of the TCR beta libraries employed iRepertoire HTBI primers in conjunction with Arm-PCR of CDR3 regions. TCRdb used MiXCR to reprocess the multiplex PCR reads, holding one entry per CDR3 protein. This sample has around 420,000 distinct CDR3 sequences; about 15% occur once, and the top ten carry about 7.6%. Time point noted: newly diagnosed GD, antithyroid drugs for less than 3 months. Extracted PBMC RNA gave rise to the TCR library. Another study also made use of these data, one on T cells in Graves' hyperthyroidism and ophthalmopathy.

The sample consisted of peripheral blood mononuclear cells (PBMCs), taken at new diagnosis, from a patient treated with antithyroid drugs. The receptor's source is a middle-aged woman with Graves disease. V and J are TRBV28 and TRBJ2-7; 9 nucleotides match TRBD1. CDR3 nucleotides: TGTGCCAGCAGTCCAGGGGACAGGGCCTTCTCCTACGAGCAGTACTTC. Its translation is CASSPGDRAFSYEQYF.